What follows are 23 T cell receptor beta chains derived from one specimen sequenced in a study of CD8 T cell repertoires and HIV-1 epitope variants. Sequencing used immunoSEQ multiplex PCR; TCRdb keeps in-frame clones, though not all of them. Among around 6,000 clones, 64% were seen once, and the ten largest hold 44%. The antigens for these receptors are not known. Material for sequencing was cultured CD8+ T cells derived from PBMCs. The source is a male donor with HIV.

The genes are TRBV21-1 and TRBJ2-5; the table gives TRBD1 as D, unverified against the DNA. TRBV21-1 is termed a pseudogene. The CDR3 covers 15 residues. The CDR3 DNA follows: TGTGCCAGCAGCCCCTATTCCCAGGGGGCAGAGACCCAGTACTTC. Protein product: CASSPYSQGAETQYF.

The rearrangement joins TRBV6-5 to TRBJ1-1, with D tentatively TRBD1 (5 bases). The V end was cut by 3 bases, the J end by 4 bases, with 18 bases between. The CDR3 has 16 residues. The germline gives CDR1 MNHEY, CDR2 SVGAGI. DNA for the CDR3: TGTGCCAGCAGTTATAAAACAGGCCCCGGGGGCACTGAAGCTTTCTTT. This sequence encodes CASSYKTGPGGTEAFF.

V and J are TRBV6-5 and TRBJ2-7; possibly TRBD1 for D (6 bases). Germline-derived CDR1 and CDR2 are MNHEY and SVGAGI. Trimming pared 0 bases from V and 2 bases from J, leaving 14 bases between. This CDR3 has 16 residues. The DNA of the CDR3 is TGTGCCAGCAGTTACTCGCCGGACAGCCCAACCTACGAGCAGTACTTC. It translates to CASSYSPDSPTYEQYF.

The chain uses TRBV7-9 and TRBJ2-7, with 8 nucleotides matching TRBD2. Germline loops: CDR1 SEHNR, CDR2 FQNEAQ (reference sequence). The CDR3 spans 14 residues. After removal of 6 bases from V and 5 bases from J, the junction contained 9 bases not matched to a gene. The CDR3 nucleotides are TGTGCCAGCAGGTTGAGCGGGAGCGGAAACGAGCAGTACTTC. The encoded protein is CASRLSGSGNEQYF.

The genes are TRBV6-6 and TRBJ2-7; D is possibly TRBD2 (5 bases). Trimming took 4 bases from V and 3 from J, leaving 7 bases between them. In germline, CDR1 is MNHNY, CDR2 SVGAGI (reference sequence). The CDR3 spans 12 residues. CDR3 sequence reads: CASSSDYYEQYF. The CDR3, as DNA: TGTGCCAGCAGTTCCGACTACTACGAGCAGTACTTC.

The chain combines TRBV2 with TRBJ2-7; D unresolved. From germline, CDR1 is SNHLY and CDR2 FYNNEI. The CDR3 has 14 residues. The V end lost 3 bases, the J end lost 3 bases, and 12 bases lay between the germline ends. CDR3 amino acids: CASSDELEIYEQYF. The CDR3, as DNA: TGTGCCAGCAGTGACGAGCTCGAGATCTACGAGCAGTACTTC.

The chain joins TRBV14 to TRBJ2-5, with a tentative D call TRBD1 (6 bases). The tail of the sequence fits TRBJ2-7 better, so the J call may be wrong. Germline values: CDR1 SGHDN, CDR2 FVKESK. This CDR3 contains 12 residues. CDR3 region: CASSLTGREQYF. In DNA form, the CDR3 reads TGTGCCAGCAGCCTCACAGGGCGCGAGCAGTACTTC.

The rearrangement links TRBV15 to TRBJ2-7, with 12 positions matching TRBD2. V gave up 5 bases and J gave up 7 bases; unmatched junction bases: 9. The CDR3 spans 15 residues. Germline CDR1 is LNHNV and CDR2 is YYDKDF (reference sequence). This chain's CDR3 is CATSGTSGRKGEQYF. The CDR3 DNA reads TGTGCCACCAGCGGTACTAGCGGGAGGAAAGGAGAGCAGTACTTC.

The chain employs TRBV6-5 and TRBJ2-7; 9 bases fit TRBD1. This CDR3 region has 16 residues. The trim removed 1 base at V and 3 bases at J, leaving 7 bases unmatched. Germline lookup yields CDR1 MNHEY and CDR2 SVGAGI. The CDR3 reads CASSYWSRDRDYEQYF. The CDR3 nucleotides read TGTGCCAGCAGTTACTGGTCCCGGGACAGGGACTACGAGCAGTACTTC.

The V call is TRBV19, the J call TRBJ2-7; D might be TRBD2 (6 bases). Germline V gene lookup returns CDR1 LNHDA and CDR2 SQIVND (reference sequence). This CDR3 has 14 residues. Trimming stripped 2 bases from V and 3 bases from J, with 11 bases between. CDR3 nucleotides: TGTGCCAGTAGTATACGGCAGGAGGGCTACGAGCAGTACTTC. Translated, it gives CASSIRQEGYEQYF. Complete variable domain (other parts from reference TRBV19 and TRBJ2-7): DGGITQSPKYLFRKEGQNVTLSCEQNLNHDAMYWYRQDPGQGLRLIYYSQIVNDFQKGDIAEGYSVSREKKESFPLTVTSAQKNPTAFYLCASSIRQEGYEQYFGPGTRLTVT.

The V gene is TRBV6-1, the J gene TRBJ1-5; a weak D match, TRBD1 (5 bases). Per germline, CDR1 MNHNS and CDR2 SASEGT. This CDR3 region has 15 residues. The germline V and J ends were trimmed by 8 bases and 3 bases, with 17 bases remaining between them. As DNA, the CDR3 is TGTGCCAGCGTGGGGGAGATATGGGACAATCAGCCCCAGCATTTT. This translates into CASVGEIWDNQPQHF.

This chain links TRBV28 with TRBJ1-3, with a tentative D call TRBD1 (5 bases). Germline values: CDR1 MDHEN, CDR2 SYDVKM. Trimming cost V 7 bases and J 4 bases, with 20 bases left between them. This CDR3 contains 16 residues. The DNA for the CDR3 is TGTGCCAGCACCCCTTATTCGGGGGAAGCAGGAAACACCATATATTTT. Protein product: CASTPYSGEAGNTIYF.

The rearrangement uses TRBV28 and TRBJ2-3, with D possibly matching TRBD1 (6 bases). Germline V gene lookup returns CDR1 MDHEN and CDR2 SYDVKM. V was shortened by 4 bases and J by 4 bases, with 9 bases between the two germline ends. The CDR3 contains 13 residues. This chain's CDR3 is CASSWTAADTQYF. CDR3 nucleotide sequence: TGTGCCAGCAGTTGGACAGCCGCAGATACGCAGTATTTT. Complete variable domain (other parts from reference TRBV28 and TRBJ2-3): DVKVTQSSRYLVKRTGEKVFLECVQDMDHENMFWYRQDPGLGLRLIYFSYDVKMKEKGDIPEGYSVSREKKERFSLILESASTNQTSMYLCASSWTAADTQYFGPGTRLTVL.

This rearrangement joins TRBV9 to TRBJ2-1, with 7 bases fitting TRBD2. CDR1 is SGDLS, CDR2 YYNGEE, per germline. The CDR3 is made up of 14 amino acids. The V gene end was trimmed by 0 bases and the J gene end by 7 bases; junction bases not matched to a gene: 4. CDR3 residues: CASSVAYGGNEQFF. The CDR3 coding sequence is TGTGCCAGCAGCGTAGCTTACGGGGGGAATGAGCAGTTCTTC.

The chain joins TRBV5-1 to TRBJ2-1; 11 nucleotides agree with TRBD2. Germline-derived CDR1 and CDR2 are SGHRS and YFSETQ. This CDR3 comprises 15 residues. Trimming removed 0 bases from V and 7 bases from J; junction bases left unmatched: 3. DNA of the CDR3: TGCGCCAGCAGCTTGGAGGCTAGCGGGGGGAATGAGCAGTTCTTC. Its protein is CASSLEASGGNEQFF.

This sequence joins TRBV4-2 and TRBJ1-1, with a weak D call TRBD1 (5 bases). This CDR3 is 13 amino acids long. V was cut by 6 bases and J by 1 base, with 9 bases left in between. Germline CDR1 LGHNA, CDR2 YNFKEQ. For the CDR3, the DNA is TGTGCCAGCAGTCTCGACAGGAACACTGAAGCTTTCTTT. Amino acid sequence: CASSLDRNTEAFF.

The chain combines TRBV27 with TRBJ2-3; D possibly corresponds to TRBD1 (5 bases). Germline loops: CDR1 MNHEY, CDR2 SMNVEV (reference sequence). Deletions cut 8 bases from V and 2 bases from J, with 23 bases between. CDR3 length: 17 residues. The CDR3 here is CASGSPLRTLLTDTQYF. CDR3 sequence (DNA): TGTGCCAGCGGCTCTCCCCTGAGGACATTACTCACAGATACGCAGTATTTT.

The CDR3 sequence: CASSTTGSNEKLFF. CDR3 nucleotide sequence: TGTGCCAGCAGCACTACAGGGTCCAATGAAAAACTGTTTTTT. The chain combines TRBV9 with TRBJ1-4; possibly TRBD1 for D (6 bases). The germline V and J ends were trimmed by 4 bases and 5 bases, with 12 bases remaining between them. Per the germline V gene, CDR1 is SGDLS and CDR2 is YYNGEE. The CDR3 is 14 amino acids.

The chain is built from TRBV11-2 and TRBJ2-5; D is uncertain. V was shortened by 6 bases and J by 5 bases, with 16 bases between the two germline ends. The CDR3 sequence is 14 residues long. CDR1 and CDR2 from the germline V gene are SGHAT and FQNNGV. CDR3 residues: CASRRSFGGETQYF. CDR3 nucleotides: TGTGCCAGCAGGCGGTCTTTTGGTGGCGAGACCCAGTACTTC.

This sequence joins TRBV7-9 and TRBJ2-7, with 7 positions matching TRBD2. This CDR3 contains 16 residues. Germline V gene sequence: CDR1 SEHNR, CDR2 FQNEAQ (reference sequence). V was clipped by 4 bases and J by 0 bases; unmatched bases: 9. CDR3 coding DNA: TGTGCCAGCAGCTCACAAACTAGCGAGCGCTCCTACGAGCAGTACTTC. As protein: CASSSQTSERSYEQYF.

The V gene is TRBV9, the J gene TRBJ1-4; D remains ambiguous. CDR3 size: 15 residues. Per the germline V gene, CDR1 is SGDLS and CDR2 is YYNGEE. The V end was cut by 0 bases, the J end by 7 bases, with 13 bases between. The CDR3 nucleotides read TGTGCCAGCAGCGTAGATACCCATCGGGGTGAAAAACTGTTTTTT. This gives the protein CASSVDTHRGEKLFF.

The chain uses TRBV28 and TRBJ2-2, with unresolved D. Trimming left V 2 bases short and J 7 bases short, with 11 bases between. The germline CDR1 and CDR2 sequences are MDHEN and SYDVKM. CDR3 length equals 14 residues. CDR3 DNA sequence: TGTGCCAGCAGTTTAGATTCCTGGGGCGGGGAGCTGTTTTTT. Its protein is CASSLDSWGGELFF.

The chain carries TRBV7-9 and TRBJ2-7, with a possible D match to TRBD2 (7 bases). This CDR3 has 15 amino acids. Germline lookup yields CDR1 SEHNR and CDR2 FQNEAQ (reference sequence). The V gene lost 4 bases and the J gene lost 5 bases, with 18 bases spanning the gap. This chain's CDR3 is CASSSPGGQSNEQYF. As DNA, the CDR3 is TGTGCCAGCAGCTCCCCCGGGGGGCAGAGTAACGAGCAGTACTTC. Full variable domain (remainder filled in from reference TRBV7-9 and TRBJ2-7): DTGVSQNPRHKITKRGQNVTFRCDPISEHNRLYWYRQTLGQGPEFLTYFQNEAQLEKSRLLSDRFSAERPKGSFSTLEIQRTEQGDSAMYLCASSSPGGQSNEQYFGPGTRLTVT.